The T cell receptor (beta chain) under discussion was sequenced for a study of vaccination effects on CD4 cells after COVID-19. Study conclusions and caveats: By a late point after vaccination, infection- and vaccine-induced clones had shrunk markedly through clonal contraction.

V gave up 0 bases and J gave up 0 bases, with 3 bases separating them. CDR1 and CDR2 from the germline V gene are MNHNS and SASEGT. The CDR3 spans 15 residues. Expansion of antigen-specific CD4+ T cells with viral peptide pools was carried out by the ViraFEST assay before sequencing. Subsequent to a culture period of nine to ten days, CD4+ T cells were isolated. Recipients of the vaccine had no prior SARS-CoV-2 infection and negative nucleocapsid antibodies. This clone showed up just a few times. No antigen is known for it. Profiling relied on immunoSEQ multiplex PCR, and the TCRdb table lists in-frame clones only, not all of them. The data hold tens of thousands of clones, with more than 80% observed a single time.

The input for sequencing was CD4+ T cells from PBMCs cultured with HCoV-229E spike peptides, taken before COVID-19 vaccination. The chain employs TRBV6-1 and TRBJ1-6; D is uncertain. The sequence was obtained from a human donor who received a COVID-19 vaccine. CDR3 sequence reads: CASSEAISYNSPLHF. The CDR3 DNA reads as TGTGCCAGCAGTGAAGCCATCTCCTATAATTCACCCCTCCACTTT.